What follows are 13 T cell receptor beta chains derived from one specimen sequenced in a study of cytomegalovirus exposure and HLA in healthy donors. It was with 60 Vbeta and 13 Jbeta primers that the PCR ran. This table comes from immunoSEQ multiplex PCR, and its TCRdb copy is limited to in-frame clones, with some not included. The data show about 140,000 clones, about four fifths seen once. Sequenced sample: PBMCs. The receptors shown here come from a man aged 25 to 40 in good health and CMV-seronegative.

V is TRBV2 and J is TRBJ2-5; D is possibly TRBD1 (6 bases). The germline V and J ends were trimmed by 2 bases and 14 bases, with 15 bases remaining between them. Germline-derived CDR1 and CDR2 are SNHLY and FYNNEI. The CDR3 has 12 residues. The CDR3 nucleotides are TGTGCCAGCAGTGAAACAGGGACATTCCCATACTTC. The encoded protein is CASSETGTFPYF.

The rearrangement uses TRBV7-8 and TRBJ1-2, with a possible D match to TRBD1 (5 bases). Trimming stripped 5 bases from V and 8 bases from J, with 21 bases between. CDR1 is SGHVS, CDR2 FQNEAQ, per germline. This CDR3 has 15 residues. The CDR3 protein is CASSPVAPRVGGYTF. The CDR3 DNA reads as TGTGCCAGCAGCCCGGTTGCCCCCAGGGTAGGAGGCTACACCTTC.

The V gene is TRBV19, the J gene TRBJ2-1; D might be TRBD2 (6 bases). V was cut by 8 bases and J by 4 bases, with 18 bases left in between. This CDR3 spans 15 amino acids. Per germline, CDR1 LNHDA and CDR2 SQIVND (reference sequence). The CDR3 nucleotides are TGTGCCAGTTCTCGACGGGCTCGGGAGTACAATGAGCAGTTCTTC. Encoded protein: CASSRRAREYNEQFF.

The CDR3 protein is CASSLEGRGGETQYF. The CDR3, as DNA: TGCGCCAGCAGCTTGGAGGGGAGGGGCGGGGAGACCCAGTACTTC. The chain combines TRBV5-1 with TRBJ2-5, with 7 bases that match TRBD2. The CDR3 is made up of 15 amino acids. Germline CDR1 SGHRS, CDR2 YFSETQ. With 0 bases clipped from V and 5 bases from J, the junction kept 7 bases outside the gene matches.

This clone was seen repeatedly, ten times or more. V usage is TRBV11-2 and J usage is TRBJ2-5, with D possibly TRBD1 on 6 matching bases. Trimming pared 5 bases from V and 5 bases from J, leaving 12 bases between. The germline V gene encodes CDR1 SGHAT and CDR2 FQNNGV. CDR3 length: 13 residues. The CDR3 spells CASSLHQGETQYF. DNA of the CDR3: TGTGCCAGCAGCCTACATCAGGGGGAGACCCAGTACTTC. Full variable domain (outside the CDR3, taken from reference TRBV11-2 and TRBJ2-5): EAGVAQSPRYKIIEKRQSVAFWCNPISGHATLYWYQQILGQGPKLLIQFQNNGVVDDSQLPKDRFSAERLKGVDSTLKIQPAKLEDSAVYLCASSLHQGETQYFGPGTRLLVL.

The chain carries TRBV9 and TRBJ1-2; D might be TRBD1 (6 bases). This CDR3 has 15 residues. V dropped 3 bases and J dropped 4 bases, with 16 bases sitting between them. Germline V gene data show CDR1 as SGDLS and CDR2 as YYNGEE. The CDR3 sequence is CASSDRGGRGYGYTF. In DNA form, the CDR3 reads TGTGCCAGCAGCGACCGCGGGGGGCGCGGCTATGGCTACACCTTC. The variable domain in full, with the rest retrieved from reference TRBV9 and TRBJ1-2, is DSGVTQTPKHLITATGQRVTLRCSPRSGDLSVYWYQQSLDQGLQFLIQYYNGEERAKGNILERFSAQQFPDLHSELNLSSLELGDSALYFCASSDRGGRGYGYTFGSGTRLTVV.

This chain uses TRBV7-8 with TRBJ2-1; D is possibly TRBD2 (6 bases). The CDR3 sequence is 17 residues long. The V gene's germline CDR1 is SGHVS and CDR2 FQNEAQ. V dropped 5 bases and J dropped 8 bases, with 25 bases sitting between them. This CDR3 is CASSSGLIGGLVYEQFF. As DNA, the CDR3 is TGTGCCAGCAGCAGCGGACTCATCGGAGGGCTCGTCTATGAGCAGTTCTTC.

The chain is built from TRBV7-3 and TRBJ2-7, with TRBD2 as a possible D gene (6 bases). With 3 bases removed from V and 2 bases from J, the gap between germline ends came to 8 bases. Germline CDR1 SGHTA, CDR2 FQGTGA. This CDR3 contains 13 residues. For the CDR3, the DNA is TGTGCCAGCAGCTTTGGGGGGACCTACGAGCAGTACTTC. Residues: CASSFGGTYEQYF.

This clone was detected a few times. This chain links TRBV5-1 with TRBJ2-7, with 8 bases identical to TRBD1. Trimming took 3 bases from V and 3 from J; bases not matched to a gene: 5. The germline V gene has CDR1 SGHRS and CDR2 YFSETQ. This CDR3 region has 14 residues. For the CDR3, the DNA is TGCGCCAGCAGCTCGGGACAGGCCGGCTACGAGCAGTACTTC. Translating gives CASSSGQAGYEQYF.

The V and J genes are TRBV6-5 and TRBJ2-7, with 8 nucleotides matching TRBD1. Germline CDR1 reads MNHEY; CDR2 reads SVGAGI. The J segment lost 3 bases and the V segment lost 0 bases, leaving 7 bases of the junction unmatched. The CDR3 contains 16 residues. The CDR3 is CASSYSHRQGHYEQYF. The CDR3 DNA is TGTGCCAGCAGTTACTCTCACCGACAGGGGCACTACGAGCAGTACTTC.

The rearrangement uses TRBV30 and TRBJ2-5, with TRBD2 matching 15 bases. Germline-derived CDR1 and CDR2 are GTSNPN and SVGIG (reference sequence). CDR3 length: 16 amino acids. V trimming: 8 bases; J trimming: 1 base; junction bases outside the gene matches: 8. The chain's CDR3 is CAREGLAGGPQETQYF. The CDR3 DNA is TGTGCCCGCGAGGGACTAGCGGGAGGCCCCCAAGAGACCCAGTACTTC.

The chain employs TRBV19 and TRBJ2-2; possible D gene TRBD2, 6 bases. Looked up from germline, CDR1 is LNHDA and CDR2 is SQIVND (reference sequence). V was trimmed by 3 bases and J by 6 bases, leaving 8 bases between them. The CDR3 loop spans 13 amino acids. The CDR3 DNA reads as TGTGCCAGTAGTATCGCGGGATCCGGGGAGCTGTTTTTT. Translating gives CASSIAGSGELFF.

This sequence joins TRBV6-1 and TRBJ1-2; D unresolved. Germline values: CDR1 MNHNS, CDR2 SASEGT. V dropped 2 bases and J dropped 8 bases, with 15 bases sitting between them. The CDR3 sequence is 14 residues long. The CDR3 sequence: CASSESSGVRGYTF. The CDR3 nucleotides are TGTGCCAGCAGTGAATCCAGTGGCGTGCGGGGCTACACCTTC.